A selection of T cell receptor beta chains follows, all from one sample in a study of shared clonotypes between healthy human individuals. Clones were sequenced by immunoSEQ multiplex PCR, and TCRdb holds only the in-frame ones, with some missing. The sample consists of about 2.4 million clones, approximately 94% of them appearing once. Sequences were obtained from naive CD4+ T cells sorted from blood. These receptors originate from a man between 18 and 35 years old in good health. Each CDR3 is given with its conserved first and last residue. Fields, in order: clone size, V gene, D gene, J gene, CDR3 DNA, CDR3 protein. A D gene is named only where the DNA matches it firmly. The listing skips clone size in some rows; elsewhere it reads once, few, many or a size class.

clone_size: -
v_call: TRBV30
d_call: -
j_call: TRBJ1-3
cdr3_nt: TGTGCCTGGAGTAGTCGCAGGGGTTTAAGGGACACCATATATTTT
cdr3_aa: CAWSSRRGLRDTIYF

clone_size: -
v_call: TRBV6-4
d_call: -
j_call: TRBJ2-3
cdr3_nt: TGTGCCAGCAGTGACTGGCAGGGGGGAGGGACAGATACGCAGTATTTT
cdr3_aa: CASSDWQGGGTDTQYF

clone_size: -
v_call: TRBV10-3
d_call: TRBD2
j_call: TRBJ2-7
cdr3_nt: TGTGCCATCAGTGAATTCAGCGGGAGCTCCTACGAGCAGTACTTC
cdr3_aa: CAISEFSGSSYEQYF

clone_size: -
v_call: TRBV18
d_call: -
j_call: TRBJ1-1
cdr3_nt: TGTGCCAGCTCAGCCGACAGGGAAGCTTTCTTT
cdr3_aa: CASSADREAFF

clone_size: -
v_call: TRBV2
d_call: -
j_call: TRBJ1-2
cdr3_nt: TGTGCCAGCAGTGAAGCGGCGGGTTACGGAGGCTACACCTTC
cdr3_aa: CASSEAAGYGGYTF

clone_size: -
v_call: TRBV6-5
d_call: TRBD2
j_call: TRBJ2-1
cdr3_nt: TGTGCCAGCAGACTAGCGGGGCCTTCCTACAATGAGCAGTTCTTC
cdr3_aa: CASRLAGPSYNEQFF

clone_size: once
v_call: TRBV28
d_call: TRBD2
j_call: TRBJ2-5
cdr3_nt: TGTGCCAGCAGTTTTCTAGCGGCTAGCACGAATAAAGAGACCCAGTACTTC
cdr3_aa: CASSFLAASTNKETQYF

clone_size: -
v_call: TRBV6-5
d_call: -
j_call: TRBJ1-1
cdr3_nt: TGTGCCAGCTTAAGGTACACTGAAGCTTTCTTT
cdr3_aa: CASLRYTEAFF

clone_size: -
v_call: TRBV23-1
d_call: TRBD1
j_call: TRBJ2-7
cdr3_nt: TGCGCCAGCAGTCAACGAGGACAGGGGATATCCTACGAGCAGTACTTC
cdr3_aa: CASSQRGQGISYEQYF

clone_size: -
v_call: TRBV4-3
d_call: -
j_call: TRBJ2-5
cdr3_nt: TGCGCCAGCAGCCAAGAAGCGTCGTTGGGGCAAGAGACCCAGTACTTC
cdr3_aa: CASSQEASLGQETQYF

clone_size: -
v_call: TRBV7-3
d_call: TRBD1
j_call: TRBJ1-6
cdr3_nt: TGTGCCAGCAGCTTAAAATTTTATGGAAGAAGGGACAGCCAGAGCTCCTATAATTCACCCCTCCACTTT
cdr3_aa: CASSLKFYGRRDSQSSYNSPLHF

clone_size: -
v_call: TRBV5-1
d_call: TRBD2
j_call: TRBJ2-7
cdr3_nt: TGCGCCAGCCCATGGGGGGGTGCTGGACACGAGCAGTACTTC
cdr3_aa: CASPWGGAGHEQYF

clone_size: -
v_call: TRBV5-1
d_call: -
j_call: TRBJ2-5
cdr3_nt: TGCGCCAGCAGCTTGGCATGGGGCACCACAGAACAGACCCAGTACTTC
cdr3_aa: CASSLAWGTTEQTQYF

clone_size: -
v_call: TRBV30
d_call: TRBD2
j_call: TRBJ2-7
cdr3_nt: TGTGCCTGGAGCGCTCAGGGACTAGAGCAGTACTTC
cdr3_aa: CAWSAQGLEQYF

clone_size: -
v_call: TRBV6-5
d_call: TRBD1
j_call: TRBJ2-2
cdr3_nt: TGTGCCAGCAGTTACACACAGGGGATCGGGGAGCTGTTTTTT
cdr3_aa: CASSYTQGIGELFF

clone_size: -
v_call: TRBV27
d_call: -
j_call: TRBJ1-2
cdr3_nt: TGTGCCAGCAGTTTAGTGGGGGCTCAAGGCTACACCTTC
cdr3_aa: CASSLVGAQGYTF

clone_size: -
v_call: TRBV18
d_call: -
j_call: TRBJ2-2
cdr3_nt: TGTGCCAGCTCACCACCCGGAACCGGGGAGCTGTTTTTT
cdr3_aa: CASSPPGTGELFF

clone_size: once
v_call: TRBV18
d_call: -
j_call: TRBJ2-2
cdr3_nt: TGTGCCAGCTCACCACCGAACCAGAACACCGGGGAGCTGTTTTTT
cdr3_aa: CASSPPNQNTGELFF

clone_size: -
v_call: TRBV30
d_call: TRBD2
j_call: TRBJ2-5
cdr3_nt: TGTGCCTGGAGTTTTAGCGGGAGAGAGACCCAGTACTTC
cdr3_aa: CAWSFSGRETQYF

clone_size: -
v_call: TRBV5-1
d_call: TRBD1
j_call: TRBJ1-2
cdr3_nt: TGCGCCAGCCGGCAGGGGGCCTCTAACTATGGCTACACCTTC
cdr3_aa: CASRQGASNYGYTF

clone_size: -
v_call: TRBV18
d_call: -
j_call: TRBJ1-6
cdr3_nt: TGTGCCAGCTCACCGGGCGGGGGGGGTTCACCCCTCCACTTT
cdr3_aa: CASSPGGGGSPLHF

clone_size: once
v_call: TRBV28
d_call: -
j_call: TRBJ1-4
cdr3_nt: TGTGCCAGCAGCCAAAAGGGGACCACTAATGAAAAACTGTTTTTT
cdr3_aa: CASSQKGTTNEKLFF

clone_size: -
v_call: TRBV7-2
d_call: TRBD1
j_call: TRBJ1-5
cdr3_nt: TGTGCCAGCAGCACCCTGGGGGGGACAGGGTCCAATCAGCCCCAGCATTTT
cdr3_aa: CASSTLGGTGSNQPQHF

clone_size: -
v_call: TRBV19
d_call: TRBD1
j_call: TRBJ1-2
cdr3_nt: TGTGCCAGTAGTACCAAAACAGGGGCTAACTATGGCTACACCTTC
cdr3_aa: CASSTKTGANYGYTF

clone_size: -
v_call: TRBV27
d_call: TRBD2
j_call: TRBJ2-7
cdr3_nt: TGTGCCAGCAGTTTGATACCCACACATAGCGGGACCTACGAGCAGTACTTC
cdr3_aa: CASSLIPTHSGTYEQYF

clone_size: -
v_call: TRBV30
d_call: TRBD1
j_call: TRBJ2-7
cdr3_nt: TGTGCCTGGAGTGTAGAGGGGACAGGAATAAACTTC
cdr3_aa: CAWSVEGTGINF

clone_size: -
v_call: TRBV2
d_call: TRBD2
j_call: TRBJ2-7
cdr3_nt: TGTGCCAGCAGAAGGGGACTAGCGGACTACGAGCAGTACTTC
cdr3_aa: CASRRGLADYEQYF

clone_size: -
v_call: TRBV19
d_call: -
j_call: TRBJ2-7
cdr3_nt: TGTGCCAGTAGTATATCCAGCTCCTACGAGCAGTACTTC
cdr3_aa: CASSISSSYEQYF

clone_size: -
v_call: TRBV9
d_call: TRBD2
j_call: TRBJ2-6
cdr3_nt: TGTGCCAGCAGCGTAGCCGGAGCGGGAGGGTTTTCTTCTGGGGCCAACGTCCTGACTTTC
cdr3_aa: CASSVAGAGGFSSGANVLTF

clone_size: -
v_call: TRBV6-6
d_call: -
j_call: TRBJ1-1
cdr3_nt: TGTGCCAGCAGTTACTCGCCTATGAAGGGGAACACTGAAGCTTTCTTT
cdr3_aa: CASSYSPMKGNTEAFF

clone_size: -
v_call: TRBV18
d_call: TRBD2
j_call: TRBJ2-5
cdr3_nt: TGTGCCAGCTCACCACGTACTAGCGGGGGGGAAGAGACCCAGTACTTC
cdr3_aa: CASSPRTSGGEETQYF

clone_size: -
v_call: TRBV7-6
d_call: -
j_call: TRBJ2-1
cdr3_nt: TGTGCCAGCAGCTCCTGGAGCGCGGTCTCCTACAATGAGCAGTTCTTC
cdr3_aa: CASSSWSAVSYNEQFF

clone_size: once
v_call: TRBV5-4
d_call: -
j_call: TRBJ2-3
cdr3_nt: TGTGCCAGCAGCTTCGGGGGAGGTAGTTCAGATACGCAGTATTTT
cdr3_aa: CASSFGGGSSDTQYF

clone_size: -
v_call: TRBV11-2
d_call: TRBD1
j_call: TRBJ2-2
cdr3_nt: TGTGCCAGCAGCCGACCGGAGGACAGGGGAAACACCGGGGAGCTGTTTTTT
cdr3_aa: CASSRPEDRGNTGELFF

clone_size: -
v_call: TRBV10-1
d_call: -
j_call: TRBJ1-6
cdr3_nt: TGCGCCAGCAGTGACAGGACAGTTATGAATTCACCCCTCCACTTT
cdr3_aa: CASSDRTVMNSPLHF

clone_size: -
v_call: TRBV6-5
d_call: -
j_call: TRBJ1-4
cdr3_nt: TGTGCCAGCAGTTACTCGGGGGCCCCTAATGAAAAACTGTTTTTT
cdr3_aa: CASSYSGAPNEKLFF

clone_size: -
v_call: TRBV30
d_call: -
j_call: TRBJ2-4
cdr3_nt: TGTGCCTGGAGTGGATTTCGGGGGAGTATTGTTGGAAACATTCAGTACTTC
cdr3_aa: CAWSGFRGSIVGNIQYF

clone_size: once
v_call: TRBV2
d_call: -
j_call: TRBJ1-1
cdr3_nt: TGTGCCAGCGACCCGGGGTTAAACACTGAAGCTTTCTTT
cdr3_aa: CASDPGLNTEAFF

clone_size: once
v_call: TRBV27
d_call: -
j_call: TRBJ2-5
cdr3_nt: TGTGCCAGCAGTTCGGCAGGACTCATGGAGACCCAGTACTTC
cdr3_aa: CASSSAGLMETQYF

clone_size: -
v_call: TRBV2
d_call: TRBD1
j_call: TRBJ2-2
cdr3_nt: TGTGCCAGCAACCCGGGACAGGGCGTTAAAACCGGGGAGCTGTTTTTT
cdr3_aa: CASNPGQGVKTGELFF

clone_size: -
v_call: TRBV7-3
d_call: -
j_call: TRBJ2-2
cdr3_nt: TGTGCCAGCAGCCCAAGGGCGACCGGGGAGCTGTTTTTT
cdr3_aa: CASSPRATGELFF

clone_size: few
v_call: TRBV10-2
d_call: -
j_call: TRBJ1-1
cdr3_nt: TGCGCCAGCCAAGTAGTCTGGGCGACGAACACTGAAGCTTTCTTT
cdr3_aa: CASQVVWATNTEAFF

clone_size: -
v_call: TRBV19
d_call: -
j_call: TRBJ1-5
cdr3_nt: TGTGCCAGTAGTCAGGGGAATAGCAATCAGCCCCAGCATTTT
cdr3_aa: CASSQGNSNQPQHF

clone_size: once
v_call: TRBV5-6
d_call: TRBD1
j_call: TRBJ1-5
cdr3_nt: TGTGCCAGCACCCAGGGGGCCGGGCAGCCCCAGCATTTT
cdr3_aa: CASTQGAGQPQHF

clone_size: -
v_call: TRBV7-2
d_call: -
j_call: TRBJ2-2
cdr3_nt: TGTGCCAGCACCTACCGAGGCACCGGGGAGCTGTTTTTT
cdr3_aa: CASTYRGTGELFF

clone_size: -
v_call: TRBV6-1
d_call: -
j_call: TRBJ1-6
cdr3_nt: TGTGCCAGCCTTATGGGCCCGAATAATTCACCCCTCCACTTT
cdr3_aa: CASLMGPNNSPLHF

clone_size: few
v_call: TRBV6-6
d_call: -
j_call: TRBJ1-1
cdr3_nt: TGTGCCAGCTCTCTCACCCCGACTGAAGCTTTCTTT
cdr3_aa: CASSLTPTEAFF

clone_size: -
v_call: TRBV19
d_call: TRBD2
j_call: TRBJ2-1
cdr3_nt: TGTGCCAGTATGATTAGCGGGAGGGGAGGAGAGTACAATGAGCAGTTCTTC
cdr3_aa: CASMISGRGGEYNEQFF

clone_size: -
v_call: TRBV7-9
d_call: -
j_call: TRBJ2-2
cdr3_nt: TGTGCCAGCAGCTTAATGCAGGACACCGGGGAGCTGTTTTTT
cdr3_aa: CASSLMQDTGELFF

clone_size: -
v_call: TRBV6-1
d_call: -
j_call: TRBJ1-4
cdr3_nt: TGTGCCAGCCGTGGAGTGGGGTTAGGTGAAAAACTGTTTTTT
cdr3_aa: CASRGVGLGEKLFF

clone_size: -
v_call: TRBV2
d_call: TRBD1
j_call: TRBJ2-7
cdr3_nt: TGTGCCAGCAGTGATTGGGACAGCCTCTACGAGCAGTACTTC
cdr3_aa: CASSDWDSLYEQYF

clone_size: -
v_call: TRBV6-1
d_call: TRBD1
j_call: TRBJ2-7
cdr3_nt: TGTGCCACGGACAGGGATAGGTACGAGCAGTACTTC
cdr3_aa: CATDRDRYEQYF

clone_size: -
v_call: TRBV9
d_call: -
j_call: TRBJ2-1
cdr3_nt: TGTGCCAGCAGCGTAGCCTATGGCGGAGCTTCCTACAATGAGCAGTTCTTC
cdr3_aa: CASSVAYGGASYNEQFF